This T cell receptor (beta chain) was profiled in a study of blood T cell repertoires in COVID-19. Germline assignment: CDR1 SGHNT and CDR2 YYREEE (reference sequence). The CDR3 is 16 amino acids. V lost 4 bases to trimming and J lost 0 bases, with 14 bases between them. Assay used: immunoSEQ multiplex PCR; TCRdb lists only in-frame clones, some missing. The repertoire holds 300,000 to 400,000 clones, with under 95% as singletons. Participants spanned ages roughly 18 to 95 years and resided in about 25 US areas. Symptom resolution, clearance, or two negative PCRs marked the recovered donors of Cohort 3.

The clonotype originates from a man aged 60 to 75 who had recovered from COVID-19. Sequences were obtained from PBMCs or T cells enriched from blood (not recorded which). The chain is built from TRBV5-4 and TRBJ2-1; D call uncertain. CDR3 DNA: TGTGCCAGCAGCAATCCCTATATGAGCTCCTACAATGAGCAGTTCTTC. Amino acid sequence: CASSNPYMSSYNEQFF.